This TCR beta chain was sequenced during a study of T cell repertoires in cytomegalovirus infection. Study overall: An indication of both CMV infection and matching HLA type came from public TCR beta signatures.

This clonotype has at least ten counts. Antigen specificity is unknown. Using its own MiXCR run on the reads, TCRdb lists one record per CDR3 protein. The sample shows roughly 640,000 distinct CDR3 sequences, approximately 24% of them seen only once. Whole-study findings and limits: It was HLA-C-restricted CMV-specific TCR beta clonotypes that dominated the response ex vivo. Frequencies of public TCR beta families were cumulated, and this identified carriers of CMV plus the relevant HLA.

Sample: CD8+ T cells from PBMCs. This sequence originates from a human donor in good health (CMV status not recorded). Some clones in this sample may be carry-over from other donors' samples.

This CDR3 reads CASSPGTGYYEQYF. CDR3 bases: TGTGCCAGCAGTCCCGGGACCGGATACTACGAGCAGTACTTC. The chain links TRBV6-1 to TRBJ2-7, with D possibly being TRBD1 or TRBD2 (5 bases each). Trimming took 5 bases from V and 3 from J, leaving 14 bases between them. Looked up from germline, CDR1 is MNHNS and CDR2 is SASEGT. The CDR3 is made up of 14 amino acids.